These 30 T cell receptor beta chains were sequenced from one sample in a study of beta chain features in type 1 diabetes. The whole isolated RNA underwent reverse transcription, so sequencing captured expressed TCRB transcripts. TCRdb's table, derived via immunoSEQ multiplex PCR, lists solely in-frame clones and lacks some. The sample carries about 240,000 clones, roughly 30% recorded once. The sample comprised central memory CD4+ T cells from blood. The origin of the receptors is a man aged 25-40 years in good health.

The chain couples TRBV9 to TRBJ2-3; D may be TRBD2 (6 bases). CDR3 length equals 14 residues. Per the germline V gene, CDR1 is SGDLS and CDR2 is YYNGEE. V lost 0 bases, J lost 4 bases, and 9 bases lay in between. Here the CDR3 DNA reads TGTGCCAGCAGCGTAGGGGGAGGTGCAGATACGCAGTATTTT. As protein: CASSVGGGADTQYF. Drawing the rest from reference TRBV9 and TRBJ2-3, the complete variable domain is DSGVTQTPKHLITATGQRVTLRCSPRSGDLSVYWYQQSLDQGLQFLIQYYNGEERAKGNILERFSAQQFPDLHSELNLSSLELGDSALYFCASSVGGGADTQYFGPGTRLTVL.

This clone was seen a few times. The CDR3 loop is CASSLLASEQYF. The CDR3 DNA sequence: TGTGCCAGCAGCCTGTTGGCGTCCGAGCAGTACTTC. The rearrangement links TRBV7-2 to TRBJ2-7; the D is unclear. Trimming left V 5 bases short and J 6 bases short, with 11 bases between. Germline values: CDR1 SGHTA, CDR2 FQGNSA. CDR3 length: 12 amino acids.

This clone was seen only a few times. The chain is built from TRBV4-2 and TRBJ2-4; 9 bases map to TRBD2. The V segment lost 0 bases and the J segment 0 bases; nucleotides outside the gene matches: 9. The CDR3 length is 19 residues. CDR1 is LGHNA and CDR2 is YNFKEQ in the germline V gene. The CDR3 DNA follows: TGTGCCAGCAGCCAAGACCGGAGCGGGGGGACAGTAGCCAAAAACATTCAGTACTTC. Encoded protein: CASSQDRSGGTVAKNIQYF.

Ten or more counts support this clone. The rearrangement joins TRBV5-1 to TRBJ2-6; 8 positions agree with TRBD1. Germline V lookup: CDR1 SGHRS, CDR2 YFSETQ. The CDR3 sequence is 17 residues long. The junction had 10 bases not matched to a gene; V was cut back by 7 bases and J by 1 base. DNA for the CDR3: TGCGCCAGCGGATTGACAGGGGTGTCGTCTGGGGCCAACGTCCTGACTTTC. Translated: CASGLTGVSSGANVLTF.

There are a few counts of this clone. The chain is built from TRBV5-1 and TRBJ2-2; maybe TRBD2 (5 bases). The CDR3 consists of 13 residues. Trimming took off 4 bases at V and 6 bases at J, with 10 bases between the two ends. Germline V gene sequence: CDR1 SGHRS, CDR2 YFSETQ. The CDR3 nucleotides read TGCGCCAGCAGCCCCGGGGTTTCCGGGGAGCTGTTTTTT. As protein: CASSPGVSGELFF. The complete variable domain, with remaining parts taken from reference TRBV5-1 and TRBJ2-2, reads KAGVTQTPRYLIKTRGQQVTLSCSPISGHRSVSWYQQTPGQGLQFLFEYFSETQRNKGNFPGRFSGRQFSNSRSEMNVSTLELGDSALYLCASSPGVSGELFFGEGSRLTVL.

This clone occurred a few times. This chain uses TRBV20-1 with TRBJ2-1; D ambiguous. CDR3 length: 11 amino acids. Trimming took 4 bases from V and 10 from J, leaving 11 bases between them. From germline, CDR1 is DFQATT and CDR2 SNEGSKA (reference sequence). CDR3 sequence (DNA): TGCAGTGCTACCAGACATGGGGAGCAGTTCTTC. This translates into CSATRHGEQFF.

The chain links TRBV5-1 to TRBJ1-1; D is possibly TRBD1 (5 bases). The CDR3 totals 14 residues. Germline CDR1 is SGHRS and CDR2 is YFSETQ. V dropped 4 bases and J dropped 5 bases, with 15 bases sitting between them. As DNA, the CDR3 is TGCGCCAGCAGCGGTGGGGCCGGGGAAACTGAAGCTTTCTTT. Protein product: CASSGGAGETEAFF.

J is TRBJ1-1 and V is TRBV7-6; D unresolved. The germline CDR1 and CDR2 sequences are SGHVS and FNYEAQ. The germline V and J ends were trimmed by 5 bases and 3 bases, with 13 bases remaining between them. The CDR3 spans 14 residues. DNA of the CDR3: TGTGCCAGCAGCCCACGGGCGGGGTACACTGAAGCTTTCTTT. It codes for CASSPRAGYTEAFF.

The J gene is TRBJ2-2, the V gene TRBV30; D ambiguous. This CDR3 spans 12 amino acids. Germline assignment: CDR1 GTSNPN and CDR2 SVGIG (reference sequence). The V end lost 2 bases, the J end lost 6 bases, and 7 bases lay between the germline ends. CDR3: CAWSFVAGELFF. CDR3 bases: TGTGCCTGGAGTTTTGTGGCCGGGGAGCTGTTTTTT.

This clone has only a few counts. The V call is TRBV5-4, the J call TRBJ2-1, with 9 bases identical to TRBD2. The length of the CDR3 is 16 residues. Unmatched junction bases numbered 5, after V lost 4 bases and J lost 0 bases. Germline assignment: CDR1 SGHNT and CDR2 YYREEE (reference sequence). The CDR3: CASSLSGGSSYNEQFF. The CDR3 DNA sequence: TGTGCCAGCAGCCTTAGCGGGGGTAGCTCCTACAATGAGCAGTTCTTC.

This clone was seen a few times. The sample holds other DNA sequences that translate to the same CDR3. The chain links TRBV30 to TRBJ1-5; D is ambiguous. V lost 3 bases and J 4 bases, leaving 10 bases between the germline ends. Per germline, CDR1 GTSNPN and CDR2 SVGIG (reference sequence). The CDR3 has 13 amino acids. The CDR3 DNA is TGTGCCTGGAGCCCAGACTTTAATCAGCCCCAGCATTTT. This gives the protein CAWSPDFNQPQHF. Filled out from reference TRBV30 and TRBJ1-5, the complete variable domain reads SQTIHQWPATLVQPVGSPLSLECTVEGTSNPNLYWYRQAAGRGLQLLFYSVGIGQISSEVPQNLSASRPQDRQFILSSKKLLLSDSGFYLCAWSPDFNQPQHFGDGTRLSIL.

V gene TRBV5-1 combines with J gene TRBJ2-2; no reliable D call. Germline CDR1 reads SGHRS; CDR2 reads YFSETQ. The CDR3 consists of 15 residues. V lost 0 bases and J 0 bases, leaving 6 bases between the germline ends. CDR3 nucleotides: TGCGCCAGCAGCTTGGAGGGCCCGAACACCGGGGAGCTGTTTTTT. Protein product: CASSLEGPNTGELFF.

V gene TRBV5-6 combines with J gene TRBJ2-1, with no clear D. Trimming removed 0 bases from V and 1 base from J, with 14 bases in between. This CDR3 contains 17 residues. Per germline, CDR1 SGHDT and CDR2 YYEEEE. CDR3 bases: TGTGCCAGCAGCTTGGGGCAGCTGCTTACGTCCTACAATGAGCAGTTCTTC. Its protein product is CASSLGQLLTSYNEQFF.

This clone was seen a few times. The chain uses TRBV15 and TRBJ2-3; D is unclear. The germline V and J ends were trimmed by 6 bases and 0 bases, with 13 bases remaining between them. Germline V gene data show CDR1 as LNHNV and CDR2 as YYDKDF (reference sequence). The CDR3 totals 15 residues. The CDR3 nucleotides read TGTGCCACCAGTACAGCCGTATCTAGCACAGATACGCAGTATTTT. Its translation is CATSTAVSSTDTQYF.

The V and J genes are TRBV30 and TRBJ2-2; TRBD2 agrees at 10 bases. CDR1 is GTSNPN, CDR2 SVGIG, per germline (reference sequence). Losses at the gene ends were 8 bases for V and 1 base for J; bases not matched to a gene: 4. The CDR3 covers 14 residues. CDR3 protein: CASRLAGNTGELFF. The DNA for the CDR3 is TGTGCCAGTAGACTAGCGGGGAACACCGGGGAGCTGTTTTTT.

This clone was recorded a few times. Its ends do not fully match the called genes, so a read error is possible. The rearrangement uses TRBV6-6 and TRBJ2-1, with D maybe TRBD2 (6 bases). CDR3 size: 13 residues. CDR1 and CDR2 from the germline V gene are MNHNY and SVGAGI (reference sequence). The DNA of the CDR3 is TGTGCCAGCAGTTACGCGTTCGGGGGAGAGGAAATCTTC. This gives the protein CASSYAFGGEEIF.

The chain couples TRBV4-2 to TRBJ2-1; 11 bases align to TRBD2. The length of the CDR3 is 16 residues. The V gene end was trimmed by 4 bases and the J gene end by 5 bases; junction bases not matched to a gene: 7. Germline assignment: CDR1 LGHNA and CDR2 YNFKEQ. The CDR3 nucleotides are TGTGCCAGCAGCCCCCAAGGGGGACTAGCGGACAATGAGCAGTTCTTC. Translated: CASSPQGGLADNEQFF.

This clone showed up just a few times. This rearrangement joins TRBV5-4 to TRBJ2-3; 7 nucleotides agree with TRBD2. Germline V CDR1 and CDR2: SGHNT, YYREEE (reference sequence). The V and J ends lost 4 bases and 7 bases, in that order; junction bases with no gene match: 9. The CDR3 is 14 amino acids. CDR3 amino acids: CASSLVTSPNTQYF. Written as DNA, the CDR3 is TGTGCCAGCAGCCTGGTGACTAGCCCTAATACGCAGTATTTT.

This clone has just a few counts. DNA for the CDR3: TGTGCCAGCAGCCCAGACCAGTACGAGCAGTACTTC. This encodes CASSPDQYEQYF. The genes are TRBV7-2 and TRBJ2-7; no firm D call. Trimming left V 5 bases short and J 4 bases short, with 9 bases between. CDR1 SGHTA and CDR2 FQGNSA come from the germline V gene. The CDR3 is 12 amino acids.

The V gene is TRBV10-3, the J gene TRBJ2-1; 7 bases agree with TRBD2. The CDR3 is made up of 15 amino acids. The V and J ends lost 4 bases and 2 bases, in that order; junction bases with no gene match: 5. CDR1 is ENHRY and CDR2 is SYGVKD in the germline V gene. Here the CDR3 DNA reads TGTGCCATCAGTGGTTCAGCGGGAACCTACAATGAGCAGTTCTTC. Protein: CAISGSAGTYNEQFF.

The sample holds a few counts of this clone. A far larger clone is one base from this, pointing to a likely read error. The CDR3 region has the DNA TGTGCCAGCAGGGTAGAGGACGGCTCCTACGAGCAGTACTTC. Translated, it gives CASRVEDGSYEQYF. This rearrangement joins TRBV25-1 to TRBJ2-7; D remains ambiguous. This CDR3 has 14 amino acids. Trimming took off 6 bases at V and 0 bases at J, with 12 bases between the two ends. Germline CDR1 is MGHDK and CDR2 is SYGVNS.

The rearrangement uses TRBV6-6 and TRBJ2-6, with TRBD1 matching over 7 bases. CDR3 length: 16 residues. J gave up 0 bases and V 5 bases, and 4 bases lay outside the gene matches. The germline V gene encodes CDR1 MNHNY and CDR2 SVGAGI (reference sequence). In nucleotides, the CDR3 is TGTGCCAGCAGTACCCGGGACAGCTCTGGGGCCAACGTCCTGACTTTC. This encodes CASSTRDSSGANVLTF.

The CDR3 reads CASSEAWTGWTGELFF. The CDR3 DNA is TGTGCCAGCAGTGAAGCCTGGACAGGGTGGACCGGGGAGCTGTTTTTT. This chain uses TRBV6-1 with TRBJ2-2; TRBD1 aligns across 8 bases. The CDR3 is made up of 16 amino acids. Germline V gives CDR1 MNHNS, CDR2 SASEGT. The trim removed 0 bases at V and 5 bases at J, leaving 5 bases unmatched.

The J gene is TRBJ1-5, the V gene TRBV15, with TRBD1 matching over 7 bases. The trim removed 4 bases at V and 4 bases at J, leaving 7 bases unmatched. The CDR3 sequence is 15 residues long. CDR1 LNHNV and CDR2 YYDKDF come from the germline V gene (reference sequence). The CDR3 coding sequence is TGTGCCACCAGCATAGAACAGGGGAAGAATCAGCCCCAGCATTTT. It codes for CATSIEQGKNQPQHF.

This clone was found a few times. The CDR3 DNA sequence: TGTGCCAGCAGCCGGGAGGGACGGGGGGCCGGCACAGATACGCAGTATTTT. Translation: CASSREGRGAGTDTQYF. This chain links TRBV5-4 with TRBJ2-3; TRBD2 matches 8 bases. With 4 bases clipped from V and 1 base from J, the junction kept 11 bases outside the gene matches. The CDR3 has 17 amino acids. Per the germline V gene, CDR1 is SGHNT and CDR2 is YYREEE (reference sequence).

The table lists this clone with a few counts. This chain uses TRBV30 with TRBJ1-2; D gene ambiguous. The CDR3 runs 12 residues. In germline, CDR1 is GTSNPN, CDR2 SVGIG (reference sequence). V gave up 2 bases and J gave up 7 bases, with 11 bases separating them. The CDR3 sequence: CAWSINQSGYTF. As DNA, the CDR3 is TGTGCCTGGAGTATCAATCAAAGTGGCTACACCTTC.

This clone was seen only a few times. The chain combines TRBV7-2 with TRBJ2-6; no clear D. Germline V lookup: CDR1 SGHTA, CDR2 FQGNSA. The CDR3 sequence is 16 residues long. The V and J ends lost 5 bases and 0 bases respectively, with 11 bases between them. The CDR3 protein is CASSRKGDSGANVLTF. In DNA form, the CDR3 reads TGTGCCAGCAGCCGTAAAGGCGACTCTGGGGCCAACGTCCTGACTTTC.

The table lists this clone with a few counts. V gene TRBV29-1 combines with J gene TRBJ2-2, with D uncertain. Trimming pared 4 bases from V and 3 bases from J, leaving 12 bases between. There are 14 residues in the CDR3. The germline CDR1 and CDR2 sequences are SQVTM and ANQGSEA. CDR3 loop: CSVGNPRDTGELFF. The CDR3 DNA sequence: TGCAGCGTTGGAAACCCCCGAGACACCGGGGAGCTGTTTTTT.

The rearrangement joins TRBV2 to TRBJ1-1, with 11 bases fitting TRBD1. Trimming at V came to 6 bases and at J to 1 base, leaving 4 bases not matched to a gene. CDR1 is SNHLY, CDR2 FYNNEI, per germline. This CDR3 has 15 residues. CDR3 sequence: CASRWTGGANTEAFF. CDR3 nucleotides: TGTGCCAGCAGATGGACAGGGGGCGCGAACACTGAAGCTTTCTTT.

This clone was seen more than once but under ten times. The V call is TRBV11-2, the J call TRBJ2-1; no clear D gene. The CDR3 runs to 13 residues. Germline V CDR1 and CDR2: SGHAT, FQNNGV. V was pared by 0 bases and J by 12 bases, with 12 bases between. The CDR3 is CASSLESPLGQFF. The CDR3 DNA reads TGTGCCAGCAGCTTAGAATCCCCGCTAGGGCAGTTCTTC.